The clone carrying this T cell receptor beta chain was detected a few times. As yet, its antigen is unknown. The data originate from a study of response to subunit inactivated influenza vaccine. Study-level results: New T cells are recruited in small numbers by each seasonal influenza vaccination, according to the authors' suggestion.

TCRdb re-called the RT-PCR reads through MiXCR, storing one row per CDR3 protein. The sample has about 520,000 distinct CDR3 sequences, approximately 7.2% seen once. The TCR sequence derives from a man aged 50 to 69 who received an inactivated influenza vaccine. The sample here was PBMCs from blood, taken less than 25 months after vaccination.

CDR3 sequence reads: CASSPALTGAETQYF. The CDR3 DNA reads TGTGCCAGCTCACCAGCATTAACAGGGGCCGAGACCCAGTACTTC. The chain is built from TRBV18 and TRBJ2-5; TRBD1 matches 7 bases. CDR1 and CDR2 from the germline V gene are KGHSH and LQKENI. After removal of 2 bases from V and 5 bases from J, the junction contained 8 bases not matched to a gene. The CDR3 totals 15 residues.